This T cell receptor beta chain is drawn from a study of T cells in localized non-small cell lung cancer. Of note for this clone: Its antigen is as yet unknown.

Using immunoSEQ multiplex PCR, the repertoire was profiled, and TCRdb retains in-frame clones only, with some absent. The sample consists of around 50,000 clones, about nine tenths of them appearing once. Germline CDR1 reads MNHEY; CDR2 reads SMNVEV (reference sequence). V lost 5 bases to trimming and J lost 4 bases, with 19 bases between them. The CDR3 spans 16 residues. Study-wide findings and caveats: Heterogeneity is still possible, as just one tumor region was sequenced.

This clonotype originated in a male donor aged 60 or over with stage III squamous cell lung carcinoma. The starting material was peripheral blood, obtained before any cancer treatment. The chain joins TRBV27 to TRBJ2-3; D might be TRBD1 (5 bases). The CDR3 sequence: CASSANTVLGADTQYF. The CDR3 DNA reads TGTGCCAGCAGTGCCAACACAGTCCTAGGGGCAGATACGCAGTATTTT.